The present TCR beta chain was sequenced within a study of blood T cell repertoires in COVID-19. Study details: Some COVID-19 samples were acute and others convalescent; all came from the United States, Italy and Spain. The analysed material was cDNA or gDNA that came from T cells, B-cell-depleted T cells, or PBMCs.

Between the trimmed V and J ends, which lost 4 bases and 2 bases, there was a span of 11 bases. The CDR3 is 13 amino acids. Per the germline V gene, CDR1 is SQVTM and CDR2 is ANQGSEA. As processed by the authors: Nucleated cell counts were estimated from reference gene primer amplification. Clones were read by immunoSEQ multiplex PCR, and TCRdb kept only the in-frame ones, dropping some. V and J calls and clone size come straight from that table; D and trimming were deduced from the DNA. The profile shows approximately 300,000 clones, more than 80% of them singletons. The clonotype was recovered from a man between 18 and 35 years old who had recovered from COVID-19. The specimen sequenced was peripheral blood. The gene calls are TRBV29-1 and TRBJ1-2; perhaps TRBD1 as D (5 bases). For the CDR3, the DNA is TGCAGCGTTGGGGGCCGGGCCAACTATGGCTACACCTTC. Encoded protein: CSVGGRANYGYTF.